This T cell receptor beta chain was captured by sequencing in a study of a mutant IDH1 vaccine in newly diagnosed glioma. On the study more broadly: Every participant had undergone radiotherapy, temozolomide, or both before, and most underwent both. Points from the study as a whole: Alterations occurring in top peripheral T cell clonotypes seemed unrelated to pseudoprogression.

The CDR3 runs 17 residues. The V gene's germline CDR1 is MDHEN and CDR2 SYDVKM. V lost 5 bases and J lost 7; bases outside the gene matches: 16. To note about this clone: No antigen is known for it.

As for time point: baseline, week 1 (first vaccination visit). The treatment denotes: pre-vaccination baseline after standard-of-care therapy. Assay: immunoSEQ multiplex PCR; the TCRdb copy retains only in-frame clones and omits some. Of around 92,000 clones in the sample, around 90% are singletons; the top ten hold roughly 0.61%. The V call is TRBV28, the J call TRBJ2-1; 8 nucleotides agree with TRBD2. The source material was PBMCs, sampled from a glioma patient treated with radiotherapy, temozolomide or both. The TCR originated in a woman between 45 and 65 years old with glioma. CDR3 in DNA: TGTGCCAGCAGTCCCCCCTCTGGCGGGAGGCCTTCGAATGAGCAGTTCTTC. Translation: CASSPPSGGRPSNEQFF.